The next 22 T cell receptor beta chains were all read from a single sample in a study of blood T cells in healthy people across ages. Primed by a sample-barcoded 5' primer and a J-beta primer mix, a second PCR proceeded for about 6 to 11 cycles. TCRdb processed the 5' RACE reads anew with MiXCR; each CDR3 protein has one entry. The table records around 2 million distinct CDR3 sequences, about two fifths of them present only once. The sample comprised blood. Receptors were obtained from a human donor in good health.

The rearrangement uses TRBV2 and TRBJ2-5; a possible D gene is TRBD1 (6 bases). The V and J ends lost 7 bases and 2 bases respectively, with 14 bases between them. The CDR3 is 14 amino acids. Germline CDR1 and CDR2: SNHLY and FYNNEI. DNA of the CDR3: TGTGCCAGCAAAAAGGGACAAATACAAGAGACCCAGTACTTC. Amino acids: CASKKGQIQETQYF. The full variable domain, with the rest looked up from reference TRBV2 and TRBJ2-5, is EPEVTQTPSHQVTQMGQEVILRCVPISNHLYFYWYRQILGQKVEFLVSFYNNEISEKSEIFDDQFSVERPDGSNFTLKIRSTKLEDSAMYFCASKKGQIQETQYFGPGTRLLVL.

The rearrangement uses TRBV29-1 and TRBJ1-3, with D unclear. This CDR3 comprises 16 residues. V was trimmed by 2 bases and J by 0 bases, leaving 14 bases between them. In germline, CDR1 is SQVTM, CDR2 ANQGSEA. CDR3 nucleotide sequence: TGCAGCGTTGAAACGCTGGGCGGCCACTCTGGAAACACCATATATTTT. Its protein is CSVETLGGHSGNTIYF. Combining the CDR3 with reference TRBV29-1 and TRBJ1-3 gives the whole variable domain SAVISQKPSRDICQRGTSLTIQCQVDSQVTMMFWYRQQPGQSLTLIATANQGSEATYESGFVIDKFPISRPNLTFSTLTVSNMSPEDSSIYLCSVETLGGHSGNTIYFGEGSWLTVV.

This clonotype was found a few times. The V gene is TRBV5-5, the J gene TRBJ2-7; a weak D match, TRBD1 (6 bases). Trimming cost V 1 base and J 3 bases, with 14 bases left between them. Germline V gives CDR1 SGHKS, CDR2 YYEKEE (reference sequence). The CDR3 runs 15 residues. CDR3 nucleotide sequence: TGTGCCAGCAGCTTGCCCTTAAGACAGGACTACGAGCAGTACTTC. It yields the protein CASSLPLRQDYEQYF.

In its sample, this clonotype was seen a few times. CDR3 in DNA: TGCGCCAGCAGCCACTCTGGGACAGGGACCTACGAGCAGTACTTC. It is translated as CASSHSGTGTYEQYF. This chain links TRBV4-1 with TRBJ2-7; the match to TRBD1 covers 9 bases. The CDR3 is 15 amino acids. Germline trimming cut 3 bases from V and 2 bases from J; bases unmatched to any gene: 5. CDR1 MGHRA and CDR2 YSYEKL come from the germline V gene.

V usage is TRBV7-9 and J usage is TRBJ1-2; D is unresolved. Germline V CDR1 and CDR2: SEHNR, FQNEAQ (reference sequence). V shed 7 bases and J shed 1 base, with 13 bases lying between them. CDR3 length: 14 amino acids. CDR3 coding DNA: TGTGCCAGCACCGTCTACCAGGATAACTATGGCTACACCTTC. Its translation: CASTVYQDNYGYTF.

This chain connects TRBV5-5 to TRBJ2-3, with 12 bases matching TRBD2. The germline V gene has CDR1 SGHKS and CDR2 YYEKEE (reference sequence). The CDR3 runs to 20 residues. Unmatched junction bases numbered 15, after V lost 4 bases and J lost 0 bases. This chain's CDR3 is CASSTTRLAGVKTSTDTQYF. CDR3 nucleotides: TGTGCCAGCAGCACGACCCGACTAGCGGGGGTAAAAACTAGCACAGATACGCAGTATTTT.

The CDR3 loop is CASSDPGTAQPQHF. The CDR3, as DNA: TGTGCCAGCAGCGATCCAGGGACCGCCCAGCCCCAGCATTTT. The genes are TRBV28 and TRBJ1-5; a possible D gene is TRBD1 (5 bases). The CDR3 loop spans 14 amino acids. V lost 6 bases and J 7 bases, leaving 16 bases between the germline ends. Germline V gene lookup returns CDR1 MDHEN and CDR2 SYDVKM.

This clonotype was seen only a few times. J is TRBJ2-7 and V is TRBV6-2 or TRBV6-3; D is ambiguous. Trimming shortened V by 4 bases and J by 8 bases, and 12 bases separated the two germline ends. This CDR3 has 12 residues. Germline CDR1 is MNHEY and CDR2 is SVGEGT. CDR3 nucleotide sequence: TGTGCCAGCAGTTTCGGGCCGTCCAAGCAGTACTTC. Its translation: CASSFGPSKQYF.

The chain employs TRBV4-2 and TRBJ2-1; D gene unclear. CDR1 and CDR2 (germline): LGHNA, YNFKEQ. Trimming took off 0 bases at V and 8 bases at J, with 11 bases between the two ends. The CDR3 is made up of 14 amino acids. The CDR3 region has the DNA TGTGCCAGCAGCCAAGAGGGGATAGGCTATGAGCAGTTCTTC. It translates to CASSQEGIGYEQFF.

This clonotype has a handful of counts. The V call is TRBV29-1, the J call TRBJ2-3, with D unclear. This CDR3 is built from 14 residues. Trimming removed 4 bases from V and 3 bases from J, with 14 bases in between. The germline V gene encodes CDR1 SQVTM and CDR2 ANQGSEA. The CDR3 spells CSVGGGYGTDTQYF. DNA of the CDR3: TGCAGCGTTGGTGGCGGATATGGGACAGATACGCAGTATTTT.

The chain combines TRBV20-1 with TRBJ1-1; 7 nucleotides align to TRBD1. Trimming removed 4 bases from V and 4 bases from J; junction bases left unmatched: 6. There are 13 residues in the CDR3. CDR1 and CDR2 (germline): DFQATT, SNEGSKA (reference sequence). The CDR3 here is CSAKPTGVTEAFF. CDR3 nucleotide sequence: TGCAGTGCTAAACCAACAGGGGTCACTGAAGCTTTCTTT.

This clonotype was observed a handful of times. This chain uses TRBV29-1 with TRBJ2-5; D is tentatively TRBD1 or TRBD2 (5 bases each). The germline V gene has CDR1 SQVTM and CDR2 ANQGSEA. This CDR3 comprises 12 residues. V was shortened by 6 bases and J by 7 bases, with 15 bases between the two germline ends. The CDR3 loop is CSVREGSRTQYF. In nucleotides, the CDR3 is TGCAGCGTCAGAGAGGGGAGCCGGACCCAGTACTTC. Full variable domain (outside the CDR3, taken from reference TRBV29-1 and TRBJ2-5): SAVISQKPSRDICQRGTSLTIQCQVDSQVTMMFWYRQQPGQSLTLIATANQGSEATYESGFVIDKFPISRPNLTFSTLTVSNMSPEDSSIYLCSVREGSRTQYFGPGTRLLVL.

The rearrangement joins TRBV13 to TRBJ1-2; TRBD1 matches 7 bases. The CDR3 covers 14 residues. Germline values: CDR1 PRHDT, CDR2 FYEKMQ (reference sequence). With V trimmed by 6 bases and J by 4 bases, 8 bases remained unmatched. CDR3 coding DNA: TGTGCCAGCAGGCGACAGGGAACCGGCTATGGCTACACCTTC. Translating it yields CASRRQGTGYGYTF.

This rearrangement joins TRBV12-3 or TRBV12-4 to TRBJ1-2; D not certain. The CDR3 consists of 14 residues. Trimming took off 7 bases at V and 5 bases at J, with 17 bases between the two ends. This chain's CDR3 is CASTRFPADYGYTF. As DNA, the CDR3 is TGTGCCAGCACCAGGTTCCCCGCTGATTATGGCTACACCTTC.

This clonotype was counted between two and nine times. The chain joins TRBV6-5 to TRBJ1-4; 8 bases are a match to TRBD1. J lost 6 bases, V lost 3 bases, and 12 bases had no gene match. This CDR3 spans 17 amino acids. Germline CDR1 MNHEY, CDR2 SVGAGI. CDR3 region: CASSYSAGGTGYEKLFF. The CDR3 bases are TGTGCCAGCAGTTATTCGGCCGGAGGGACAGGATATGAAAAACTGTTTTTT.

This clonotype was seen repeatedly, ten times or more. The rearrangement links TRBV28 to TRBJ2-7; D may be TRBD2 (7 bases). V was trimmed by 7 bases and J by 4 bases, leaving 11 bases between them. There are 12 residues in the CDR3. Germline CDR1 reads MDHEN; CDR2 reads SYDVKM. The CDR3 spells CASTGGLYEQYF. CDR3 DNA: TGTGCCAGCACCGGGGGGCTGTACGAGCAGTACTTC. Variable domain in full (rest from reference TRBV28 and TRBJ2-7): DVKVTQSSRYLVKRTGEKVFLECVQDMDHENMFWYRQDPGLGLRLIYFSYDVKMKEKGDIPEGYSVSREKKERFSLILESASTNQTSMYLCASTGGLYEQYFGPGTRLTVT.

This clonotype was observed a handful of times. In DNA, the CDR3 is TGTGCCAGCACTCCCGGGACAGCCCCCTACGAGCAGTACTTC. It yields the protein CASTPGTAPYEQYF. V is TRBV28 and J is TRBJ2-7, with TRBD1 matching over 7 bases. This CDR3 spans 14 amino acids. V was clipped by 7 bases and J by 2 bases; unmatched bases: 8. Per the germline V gene, CDR1 is MDHEN and CDR2 is SYDVKM.

The CDR3 DNA sequence: TGTGCCTGGAGCGGGGCAAACCCCTACGAGCGGTACTTC. This codes for CAWSGANPYERYF. V is TRBV30 and J is TRBJ2-5; D is tentatively TRBD1 or TRBD2 (5 bases each). This CDR3 is 13 amino acids long. Looked up from germline, CDR1 is GTSNPN and CDR2 is SVGIG (reference sequence). V shed 3 bases and J shed 13 bases, with 21 bases lying between them.

This rearrangement joins TRBV12-3 or TRBV12-4 to TRBJ1-2; D possibly corresponds to TRBD1 (6 bases). CDR3 length: 13 amino acids. The germline V and J ends were trimmed by 3 bases and 6 bases, with 11 bases remaining between them. CDR3 sequence: CASSLPHRDGYTF. Written as DNA, the CDR3 is TGTGCCAGCAGTTTGCCTCACAGGGATGGCTACACCTTC.

This clonotype was seen more than once but under ten times. CDR3 coding DNA: TGCGCCAGCACCATTCGGCGGGGGGTATACAATGAGCAGTTCTTC. It specifies CASTIRRGVYNEQFF. The chain links TRBV5-1 to TRBJ2-1, with 8 bases that match TRBD2. Trimming took 6 bases from V and 4 from J; bases not matched to a gene: 9. Germline CDR1 and CDR2: SGHRS and YFSETQ. The CDR3 consists of 15 residues.

The table lists this clonotype with a few counts. The CDR3 reads CASSRTLEEQFF. For the CDR3, the DNA is TGTGCCAGCAGCAGGACCCTCGAGGAGCAGTTCTTC. The J gene is TRBJ2-1, the V gene TRBV9; D is ambiguous. The CDR3 sequence is 12 residues long. In germline, CDR1 is SGDLS, CDR2 YYNGEE. The V end lost 4 bases, the J end lost 10 bases, and 12 bases lay between the germline ends.

The rearrangement links TRBV4-2 to TRBJ1-6; D uncertain. Germline-derived CDR1 and CDR2 are LGHNA and YNFKEQ. Trimming pared 0 bases from V and 8 bases from J, leaving 17 bases between. The CDR3 sequence is 17 residues long. The CDR3 loop is CASSQDFNLAQDSPLHF. In DNA form, the CDR3 reads TGTGCCAGCAGCCAAGATTTTAACTTGGCCCAAGATTCACCCCTCCACTTT.